The next 23 T cell receptor beta chains were all read from a single sample in a study of early stage breast cancer tumors. Only in-frame clones appear in the TCRdb table, and some are missing; sequencing was by immunoSEQ multiplex PCR. This table has 25,000 to 35,000 clones, less than 75% appearing once. Sequenced material: breast tumor tissue. The origin of the receptors is a person in their fifties or sixties with breast cancer.

This chain connects TRBV27 to TRBJ2-2, with 8 bases fitting TRBD2. Germline V gene data show CDR1 as MNHEY and CDR2 as SMNVEV (reference sequence). With 6 bases clipped from V and 1 base from J, the junction kept 10 bases outside the gene matches. The CDR3 is 17 residues long. CDR3 in amino acids: CASRIRAGVENTGELFF. The CDR3 DNA reads TGTGCCAGCAGAATTAGAGCGGGAGTTGAGAACACCGGGGAGCTGTTTTTT.

The V gene is TRBV4-3, the J gene TRBJ2-1; possibly TRBD2 for D (7 bases). The CDR3 loop spans 18 amino acids. Germline V gives CDR1 LGHNA, CDR2 YSLEER. The V and J ends lost 0 bases and 8 bases respectively, with 23 bases between them. Here the CDR3 DNA reads TGCGCCAGCAGCCAAGATCGCATCCGGGATACAGGGAGGGATGAGCAGTTCTTC. The encoded protein is CASSQDRIRDTGRDEQFF.

The chain recombines TRBV4-2 with TRBJ1-1, with D hard to call. The germline gives CDR1 LGHNA, CDR2 YNFKEQ. This CDR3 is built from 15 residues. V lost 0 bases and J lost 6, with 14 bases in between. CDR3 sequence (DNA): TGTGCCAGCAGCCAAGATCGGCAGGAAGTCTCTGAAGCTTTCTTT. This translates into CASSQDRQEVSEAFF.

In its sample, this clone was seen a few times. V is TRBV11-1 and J is TRBJ2-2, with 8 bases that match TRBD2. CDR3 length: 15 residues. Germline assignment: CDR1 SGHAT and CDR2 FQDESV (reference sequence). The ends lost 5 bases at V and 6 bases at J; junction bases unmatched: 8. The CDR3 DNA follows: TGTGCCAGCAGCCCAAGCGGGAGTGGGCCCGGGGAGCTGTTTTTT. Translated, it gives CASSPSGSGPGELFF.

This clone was observed a few times. Mismatch with germline at one junction end may stem from a read error. DNA for the CDR3: TGTGCTAGCAGCCCTACAGGGGAGACCGGGGAGCTGTTTTTT. Translation gives CASSPTGETGELFF. The gene calls are TRBV7-7 and TRBJ2-2, with 7 nucleotides matching TRBD1. Germline-derived CDR1 and CDR2 are SSHAT and FNYEAQ (reference sequence). The CDR3 is 14 residues long.

The chain recombines TRBV6-1 with TRBJ1-1; D is unclear. Trimming pared 4 bases from V and 5 bases from J, leaving 17 bases between. Germline V gene lookup returns CDR1 MNHNS and CDR2 SASEGT. This CDR3 has 15 amino acids. The chain's CDR3 is CASSGSEVGWTEAFF. As DNA, the CDR3 is TGTGCCAGCAGTGGTTCCGAGGTTGGGTGGACTGAAGCTTTCTTT.

This sequence joins TRBV6-5 and TRBJ1-2, with 7 bases fitting TRBD1. CDR3 size: 15 residues. Per the germline V gene, CDR1 is MNHEY and CDR2 is SVGAGI. With 2 bases clipped from V and 4 bases from J, the junction kept 7 bases outside the gene matches. CDR3: CASSYRTGTLYGYTF. The CDR3, as DNA: TGTGCCAGCAGTTACAGGACAGGAACGCTCTATGGCTACACCTTC.

This clone was detected ten times or more. The V and J genes are TRBV19 and TRBJ1-1; 8 bases are a match to TRBD1. Germline V CDR1 and CDR2: LNHDA, SQIVND (reference sequence). With V trimmed by 7 bases and J by 1 base, 5 bases remained unmatched. The CDR3 extends over 14 amino acids. CDR3 in DNA: TGTGCCAGTATCAGGGGGCCTGGGAACACTGAAGCTTTCTTT. Protein: CASIRGPGNTEAFF.

This clone has only a few counts. The J gene is TRBJ2-5, the V gene TRBV10-2; D is perhaps TRBD2 (5 bases). Germline CDR1 reads WSHSY; CDR2 reads SAAADI. The length of the CDR3 is 14 residues. V was trimmed by 2 bases and J by 9 bases, leaving 16 bases between them. Here the CDR3 DNA reads TGCGCCAGCAGTGAGAGTGGAGGTTTGGCGTCCCAGTACTTC. Amino acid sequence: CASSESGGLASQYF.

The chain combines TRBV18 with TRBJ2-7; D unresolved. Germline V gene lookup returns CDR1 KGHSH and CDR2 LQKENI. This CDR3 spans 16 amino acids. Trimming left V 3 bases short and J 0 bases short, with 15 bases between. This chain's CDR3 is CASSPYQGEFSYEQYF. The CDR3 region has the DNA TGTGCCAGCTCACCTTACCAAGGAGAATTCTCCTACGAGCAGTACTTC. Looking up the rest from reference TRBV18 and TRBJ2-7 gives the full variable domain: NAGVMQNPRHLVRRRGQEARLRCSPMKGHSHVYWYRQLPEEGLKFMVYLQKENIIDESGMPKERFSAEFPKEGPSILRIQQVVRGDSAAYFCASSPYQGEFSYEQYFGPGTRLTVT.

The chain uses TRBV2 and TRBJ2-7; D possibly corresponds to TRBD2 (5 bases). Looked up from germline, CDR1 is SNHLY and CDR2 is FYNNEI. This CDR3 spans 12 amino acids. V shed 7 bases and J shed 1 base, with 8 bases lying between them. The chain's CDR3 is CASKWRSYEQYF. The CDR3 region has the DNA TGTGCCAGCAAGTGGAGGTCCTACGAGCAGTACTTC.

This clone turned up a few times. The V gene is TRBV19, the J gene TRBJ1-1; the D gene is possibly TRBD1 (6 bases). The CDR3 runs to 14 residues. Trimming removed 6 bases at V and 0 bases at J, with 11 bases between. Germline V gene data show CDR1 as LNHDA and CDR2 as SQIVND (reference sequence). The chain's CDR3 is CASRRDRLNTEAFF. CDR3 sequence (DNA): TGTGCCAGTAGGAGAGACAGGTTGAACACTGAAGCTTTCTTT.

The chain recombines TRBV7-2 with TRBJ2-3; 8 bases are shared with TRBD2. CDR1 and CDR2 (germline): SGHTA, FQGNSA. V was clipped by 2 bases and J by 5 bases; unmatched bases: 3. The CDR3 length is 14 residues. The CDR3 sequence: CASSLIAGRDTQYF. The CDR3, as DNA: TGTGCCAGCAGCTTAATAGCGGGGAGAGATACGCAGTATTTT.

The rearrangement uses TRBV25-1 and TRBJ2-4; D ambiguous. Trimming left V 10 bases short and J 0 bases short, with 10 bases between. The V gene's germline CDR1 is MGHDK and CDR2 SYGVNS. The length of the CDR3 is 13 residues. CDR3 nucleotide sequence: TGTGCCACCGTTTGCTTAGCCAAAAACATTCAGTACTTC. Translation: CATVCLAKNIQYF.

The CDR3 protein is CASSFYQFTGELFF. The CDR3 DNA is TGTGCCAGCAGCTTTTATCAGTTCACCGGGGAGCTGTTTTTT. The genes are TRBV5-8 and TRBJ2-2; no clear D. V lost 2 bases, J lost 4 bases, and 9 bases lay in between. Germline values: CDR1 SGHTS, CDR2 YDEGEE. The CDR3 runs to 14 residues.

This chain uses TRBV6-5 with TRBJ2-1; no reliable D call. The CDR3 contains 15 residues. V was pared by 6 bases and J by 4 bases, with 16 bases between. Germline assignment: CDR1 MNHEY and CDR2 SVGAGI. The CDR3 DNA reads TGTGCCAGCAGCTATGGACCTAAACTATACAATGAGCAGTTCTTC. Its translation is CASSYGPKLYNEQFF.

This clone rates as medium-sized. The rearrangement links TRBV11-2 to TRBJ2-5; perhaps TRBD2 as D (6 bases). V gave up 0 bases and J gave up 7 bases, with 15 bases separating them. Germline V gene data show CDR1 as SGHAT and CDR2 as FQNNGV. The CDR3 runs to 15 residues. The CDR3 loop is CASSLEAGIGGTQYF. The CDR3, as DNA: TGTGCCAGCAGCTTAGAGGCGGGAATTGGCGGGACCCAGTACTTC.

This clone was seen a few times. The chain's CDR3 is CASSQDWTGGMRGYTF. The CDR3 DNA reads as TGCGCCAGCAGCCAAGACTGGACAGGGGGGATGCGTGGCTACACCTTC. This sequence joins TRBV4-1 and TRBJ1-2; 10 nucleotides match TRBD1. CDR3 length equals 16 residues. Germline V gene sequence: CDR1 MGHRA, CDR2 YSYEKL. The V gene end was trimmed by 0 bases and the J gene end by 7 bases; junction bases not matched to a gene: 8.

The genes are TRBV19 and TRBJ1-5; D gene ambiguous. Germline V lookup: CDR1 LNHDA, CDR2 SQIVND (reference sequence). The length of the CDR3 is 15 residues. Trimming stripped 3 bases from V and 3 bases from J, with 12 bases between. The CDR3 sequence: CASSIRGRANQPQHF. DNA for the CDR3: TGTGCCAGTAGTATTCGGGGTAGGGCCAATCAGCCCCAGCATTTT.

The rearrangement uses TRBV6-1 and TRBJ2-5, with a tentative D call TRBD1 (6 bases). There are 14 residues in the CDR3. Trimming took 8 bases from V and 1 from J, leaving 14 bases between them. Germline V lookup: CDR1 MNHNS, CDR2 SASEGT. CDR3 protein: CASGRQASQETQYF. Here the CDR3 DNA reads TGTGCCAGCGGTAGACAGGCTTCCCAAGAGACCCAGTACTTC.

V usage is TRBV6-5 and J usage is TRBJ2-2; D may be TRBD1 (6 bases). V lost 4 bases to trimming and J lost 2 bases, with 11 bases between them. Germline-derived CDR1 and CDR2 are MNHEY and SVGAGI. The CDR3 contains 15 residues. This CDR3 reads CASSFGDTNTGELFF. CDR3 DNA sequence: TGTGCCAGCAGTTTTGGGGACACCAACACCGGGGAGCTGTTTTTT.

The chain is built from TRBV5-8 and TRBJ1-2; no clear D gene. This CDR3 has 15 residues. The V end lost 2 bases, the J end lost 2 bases, and 13 bases lay between the germline ends. Germline-derived CDR1 and CDR2 are SGHTS and YDEGEE. For the CDR3, the DNA is TGTGCCAGCAGCTTACACGGCGGGTGGAACTATGGCTACACCTTC. Its translation: CASSLHGGWNYGYTF.

The chain links TRBV6-5 to TRBJ2-1, with D possibly matching TRBD2 (6 bases). CDR3 length equals 14 residues. Germline V gene data show CDR1 as MNHEY and CDR2 as SVGAGI. The V end was cut by 2 bases, the J end by 6 bases, with 11 bases between. The CDR3 DNA is TGTGCCAGCAGTTACACCGGGACTTCCAATGAGCAGTTCTTC. Translating it yields CASSYTGTSNEQFF.